This TCR beta chain comes out of a study of blood T cell repertoires in COVID-19. The study recruited people aged about 18 to 89 years across around 23 US areas. Participants' own reports of clinical history determined their cohort assignment. Original processing notes: Nucleated cell number was recorded as an estimate derived from reference gene primer amplification. The protocol was immunoSEQ multiplex PCR, while the TCRdb copy is restricted to in-frame clones and leaves out a portion. V and J calls and clone size are those listed in that table; D and trimming were worked out from the DNA. The sample yields 280,000 or so clones, 70% to 90% seen once. Between the trimmed V and J ends, which lost 0 bases and 3 bases, there was a span of 9 bases. The CDR3 is 15 amino acids. Germline V lookup: CDR1 ENHRY, CDR2 SYGVKD.

The sample taken for sequencing was PBMCs or T cells enriched from blood (not recorded which). This chain joins TRBV10-3 and TRBJ1-5; D gene ambiguous. The sequence was obtained from a man aged 25 to 40 who had recovered from COVID-19. The CDR3 DNA reads TGTGCCATCAGTGAGTCTTGGCAGATCAATCAGCCCCAGCATTTT. Protein sequence: CAISESWQINQPQHF.